This passage covers 22 T cell receptor beta chains from one sample sequenced in a study of T-cell reconstitution after alpha-beta-depleted transplantation in children. Library preparation (for TCRbeta) was performed with unique molecular identifiers. TCRdb redid the calling of the PCR reads with MiXCR, one entry per CDR3 protein. The sample consists of around 580,000 distinct CDR3 sequences, 27% of them appearing once. The material was PBMCs, obtained before TCRalphabeta/CD19-depleted stem cell transplant. The origin of the receptors is a boy younger than two with Wiskott-Aldrich syndrome, due to receive a stem cell transplant.

This chain joins TRBV21-1 and TRBJ2-7; the table's TRBD2 call for D was not verified on the DNA. TRBV21-1 is a pseudogene segment. The CDR3 covers 13 residues. The CDR3 loop reads CASGLAGSYEQYF. The CDR3 DNA reads as TGTGCCAGCGGACTAGCGGGATCCTACGAGCAGTACTTC.

This clonotype was observed a few times. The chain employs TRBV12-3 or TRBV12-4 and TRBJ1-6, with 8 bases fitting TRBD1. CDR3 size: 15 residues. V lost 6 bases to trimming and J lost 7 bases; unmatched junction nucleotides: 8. The CDR3 here is CASSSRQGLNSPLHF. The CDR3 coding sequence is TGTGCCAGCAGCAGCCGACAGGGGTTAAATTCACCCCTCCACTTT.

This rearrangement joins TRBV12-3 or TRBV12-4 to TRBJ2-3; possible D gene TRBD2, 5 bases. The CDR3 covers 14 residues. Trimming took off 7 bases at V and 0 bases at J, with 11 bases between the two ends. Here the CDR3 reads CASILAGSTDTQYF. For the CDR3, the DNA is TGTGCCAGCATCCTAGCCGGAAGCACAGATACGCAGTATTTT.

This clonotype has a handful of counts. The gene calls are TRBV12-3 or TRBV12-4 and TRBJ2-7, with D unclear. The CDR3 spans 14 residues. Trimming left V 3 bases short and J 3 bases short, with 12 bases between. DNA of the CDR3: TGTGCCAGCAGTTTGGCAGAGAGGCACTACGAGCAGTACTTC. Translating gives CASSLAERHYEQYF.

The chain couples TRBV12-3 or TRBV12-4 to TRBJ1-2; 7 nucleotides agree with TRBD1. CDR3 size: 12 residues. Trimming cost V 6 bases and J 7 bases; bases outside gene matches: 5. The CDR3 DNA reads TGTGCCAGCAGCATGACAGGGTCTGGCTACACCTTC. Its protein product is CASSMTGSGYTF.

This clonotype was observed a handful of times. V usage is TRBV27 and J usage is TRBJ2-7; the match to TRBD2 covers 9 bases. The CDR3 runs 15 residues. V lost 8 bases to trimming and J lost 6 bases; unmatched junction nucleotides: 14. Per germline, CDR1 MNHEY and CDR2 SMNVEV (reference sequence). Written as DNA, the CDR3 is TGTGCCAGCCGGGGGGCGGGAGGGCCCTCGGGCGAGCAGTACTTC. Protein: CASRGAGGPSGEQYF.

The chain links TRBV5-6 to TRBJ2-3, with unresolved D. Trimming removed 4 bases at V and 0 bases at J, with 12 bases between. Germline V gene data show CDR1 as SGHDT and CDR2 as YYEEEE. There are 15 residues in the CDR3. The CDR3 loop is CASSTPVGSTDTQYF. The DNA of the CDR3 is TGTGCCAGCAGCACTCCGGTGGGGAGCACAGATACGCAGTATTTT. Using reference TRBV5-6 and TRBJ2-3 for the parts outside the CDR3, the full variable domain is DAGVTQSPTHLIKTRGQQVTLRCSPKSGHDTVSWYQQALGQGPQFIFQYYEEEERQRGNFPDRFSGHQFPNYSSELNVNALLLGDSALYLCASSTPVGSTDTQYFGPGTRLTVL.

J is TRBJ2-7 and V is TRBV6-5, with 7 bases fitting TRBD1. Per the germline V gene, CDR1 is MNHEY and CDR2 is SVGAGI. J was trimmed by 2 bases and V by 2 bases; bases with no gene match: 3. The length of the CDR3 is 14 residues. Here the CDR3 reads CASSYKRGPYEQYF. CDR3 DNA sequence: TGTGCCAGCAGTTACAAGAGGGGGCCCTACGAGCAGTACTTC.

Only a few counts were recorded for this clonotype. V usage is TRBV7-2 and J usage is TRBJ2-7; 11 nucleotides agree with TRBD2. With 1 base clipped from V and 6 bases from J, the junction kept 2 bases outside the gene matches. The CDR3 contains 14 residues. CDR1 is SGHTA, CDR2 FQGNSA, per germline. CDR3 region: CASSLVAGGLEQYF. The CDR3 DNA reads as TGTGCCAGCAGCTTAGTAGCGGGAGGGCTCGAGCAGTACTTC.

V and J are TRBV5-1 and TRBJ2-3, with 13 bases lining up with TRBD2. The CDR3 has 17 amino acids. Trimming removed 0 bases from V and 4 bases from J; junction bases left unmatched: 5. The germline V gene encodes CDR1 SGHRS and CDR2 YFSETQ. This CDR3 reads CASSLEGLAGFADTQYF. CDR3 in DNA: TGCGCCAGCAGCTTGGAGGGACTAGCGGGGTTTGCAGATACGCAGTATTTT.

This clonotype came up a few times. The chain has TRBV5-1 and TRBJ2-7, with D hard to call. Trimming took off 2 bases at V and 2 bases at J, with 17 bases between the two ends. Germline CDR1 reads SGHRS; CDR2 reads YFSETQ. The CDR3 runs to 16 residues. The CDR3 DNA reads as TGCGCCAGCAGCTTCCACGACCGCTTCACAACCTACGAGCAGTACTTC. Protein sequence: CASSFHDRFTTYEQYF.

This clonotype was observed a few times. The chain combines TRBV11-2 with TRBJ2-2; unclear D gene. The CDR3 has 18 amino acids. Germline V gene sequence: CDR1 SGHAT, CDR2 FQNNGV. V lost 2 bases and J lost 2, with 18 bases in between. This CDR3 is CASSLIRSGPSNTGELFF. The CDR3 DNA reads as TGTGCCAGCAGCTTAATCCGGTCAGGACCTTCTAACACCGGGGAGCTGTTTTTT. Variable domain in full (rest from reference TRBV11-2 and TRBJ2-2): EAGVAQSPRYKIIEKRQSVAFWCNPISGHATLYWYQQILGQGPKLLIQFQNNGVVDDSQLPKDRFSAERLKGVDSTLKIQPAKLEDSAVYLCASSLIRSGPSNTGELFFGEGSRLTVL.

The rearrangement links TRBV10-3 to TRBJ2-1; 11 bases are shared with TRBD2. Trimming took 4 bases from V and 5 from J; bases not matched to a gene: 7. CDR3 length: 16 residues. Germline CDR1 and CDR2: ENHRY and SYGVKD. In nucleotides, the CDR3 is TGTGCCATCAGTGGTGGACTAGCGGGCACAAACAATGAGCAGTTCTTC. As protein: CAISGGLAGTNNEQFF.

This clonotype was counted between two and nine times. V gene TRBV20-1 combines with J gene TRBJ2-5; 7 bases fit TRBD1. CDR3 size: 14 residues. Germline V gene sequence: CDR1 DFQATT, CDR2 SNEGSKA (reference sequence). J lost 5 bases, V lost 4 bases, and 10 bases had no gene match. CDR3 amino acids: CSANKGQIGETQYF. CDR3 nucleotides: TGCAGTGCTAATAAGGGACAGATCGGTGAGACCCAGTACTTC.

The chain couples TRBV5-1 to TRBJ2-3, with D unclear. The V end was cut by 0 bases, the J end by 3 bases, with 14 bases between. This CDR3 comprises 16 residues. The germline V gene encodes CDR1 SGHRS and CDR2 YFSETQ. This CDR3 is CASSLGPPLGTDTQYF. In DNA form, the CDR3 reads TGCGCCAGCAGCTTGGGGCCACCCCTGGGGACAGATACGCAGTATTTT.

V gene TRBV12-3 or TRBV12-4 combines with J gene TRBJ2-1, with unresolved D. The CDR3 consists of 15 residues. V lost 2 bases, J lost 7 bases, and 15 bases lay in between. Here the CDR3 DNA reads TGTGCCAGCAGTTTACTTGTTCCTAGTCGTAATGAGCAGTTCTTC. Protein sequence: CASSLLVPSRNEQFF.

The chain has TRBV12-3 or TRBV12-4 and TRBJ2-1, with TRBD1 matching over 12 bases. The CDR3 totals 18 residues. Trimming at V came to 5 bases and at J to 0 bases, leaving 8 bases not matched to a gene. The CDR3 region has the DNA TGTGCCAGCAGTCGGGGACAGGGGGCGGAAAGCTCCTACAATGAGCAGTTCTTC. Its translation: CASSRGQGAESSYNEQFF.

This chain uses TRBV5-1 with TRBJ2-1; the match to TRBD2 covers 11 bases. The CDR3 loop spans 15 amino acids. Germline values: CDR1 SGHRS, CDR2 YFSETQ. V lost 4 bases to trimming and J lost 5 bases; unmatched junction nucleotides: 5. DNA of the CDR3: TGCGCCAGCAGCATTCCTAGCGGGGGGAACAATGAGCAGTTCTTC. Protein sequence: CASSIPSGGNNEQFF.

This clonotype was observed a few times. The chain carries TRBV20-1 and TRBJ2-1; D not resolved. This CDR3 has 14 residues. CDR1 and CDR2 from the germline V gene are DFQATT and SNEGSKA (reference sequence). The V and J ends lost 1 base and 3 bases respectively, with 10 bases between them. Here the CDR3 reads CSARVSRNYNEQFF. The DNA for the CDR3 is TGCAGTGCTAGAGTATCGCGGAACTACAATGAGCAGTTCTTC.

This rearrangement joins TRBV12-3 or TRBV12-4 to TRBJ1-5, with 7 bases lining up with TRBD1. Losses at the gene ends were 7 bases for V and 4 bases for J; bases not matched to a gene: 10. This CDR3 region has 15 residues. CDR3 in amino acids: CASTSGGQRNQPQHF. The CDR3 DNA reads as TGTGCCAGCACCTCAGGGGGACAGCGGAATCAGCCCCAGCATTTT.

The chain joins TRBV20-1 to TRBJ2-1; D is uncertain. CDR1 and CDR2 (germline): DFQATT, SNEGSKA (reference sequence). V was trimmed by 0 bases and J by 9 bases, leaving 24 bases between them. The CDR3 has 17 amino acids. The chain's CDR3 is CSARDRAVVEVLGEQFF. As DNA, the CDR3 is TGCAGTGCTAGAGATCGGGCAGTGGTAGAGGTCTTGGGTGAGCAGTTCTTC.

This clonotype was seen a handful of times. The J gene is TRBJ2-7, the V gene TRBV4-1; 7 bases line up with TRBD1. The CDR3 extends over 14 amino acids. The V gene end was trimmed by 2 bases and the J gene end by 2 bases; junction bases not matched to a gene: 3. Per germline, CDR1 MGHRA and CDR2 YSYEKL. The CDR3 loop reads CASSQTGTAYEQYF. CDR3 in DNA: TGCGCCAGCAGCCAAACCGGGACAGCCTACGAGCAGTACTTC.